This T cell receptor (beta chain) was captured in a study of T cell changes during pregnancy in multiple sclerosis. The repertoire was sequenced with immunoSEQ multiplex PCR; TCRdb's copy has only in-frame clones and lacks some. Of almost 35,000 clones listed, roughly 88% are singletons. Trimming took 0 bases from V and 5 from J; bases not matched to a gene: 9. This CDR3 has 16 amino acids. The germline gives CDR1 MGHDK, CDR2 SYGVNS. The sequence came from a female donor with multiple sclerosis, enrolled in a pregnancy study. The sequencing used CD8+ T cells from peripheral blood mononuclear cells, collected after pregnancy. The rearrangement uses TRBV25-1 and TRBJ2-7; 8 nucleotides agree with TRBD1. As DNA, the CDR3 is TGTGCCAGCAGTGAATACTCGATGGGACAGGCCGACGAGCAGTACTTC. Residues: CASSEYSMGQADEQYF.